These 14 T cell receptor beta chains came from one sample sequenced in a study of blood T cell repertoires in COVID-19. Sequenced by immunoSEQ multiplex PCR; TCRdb stores in-frame clones only, minus some. There are approximately 76,000 clones in the sample; about 80% occur only once, and around 10% lies in the top ten. The sequenced material came from peripheral blood. These receptor sequences come from a man aged 50 or older with acute or convalescent COVID-19.

The chain joins TRBV10-3 to TRBJ1-2; D gene ambiguous. The germline V gene encodes CDR1 ENHRY and CDR2 SYGVKD. The V gene lost 0 bases and the J gene lost 8 bases, with 13 bases spanning the gap. The CDR3 has 14 amino acids. CDR3 protein: CAISESVRSGGYTF. CDR3 nucleotide sequence: TGTGCCATCAGTGAGTCGGTAAGGTCGGGAGGCTACACCTTC.

The CDR3 region is CASSLFYSQPQHF. DNA for the CDR3: TGTGCCAGCAGTTTATTTTATAGTCAGCCCCAGCATTTT. The chain employs TRBV27 and TRBJ1-5; D remains unclear. This CDR3 comprises 13 residues. Germline V gene data show CDR1 as MNHEY and CDR2 as SMNVEV (reference sequence). V was shortened by 1 base and J by 6 bases, with 7 bases between the two germline ends.

Points on this clone: Here the CDR3 omits its conserved ending phenylalanine or tryptophan, so a read error is the likely source. The chain joins TRBV19 to TRBJ1-2; maybe TRBD1 (6 bases). Per germline, CDR1 LNHDA and CDR2 SQIVND (reference sequence). Trimming took 7 bases from V and 3 from J, leaving 9 bases between them. This CDR3 region has 12 residues. CDR3 amino acids: CASKGQYYGYTL. The CDR3 nucleotides read TGTGCCAGTAAAGGACAGTACTATGGCTACACCCTC.

V is TRBV3-1 (or the pseudogene TRBV3-2) and J is TRBJ1-1, with TRBD1 as a possible D gene (6 bases). With 1 base removed from V and 0 bases from J, the gap between germline ends came to 12 bases. Germline values: CDR1 LGHDT, CDR2 YNNKEL (reference sequence). The CDR3 loop spans 16 amino acids. The CDR3 spells CASSQVLQGLNTEAFF. CDR3 sequence (DNA): TGTGCCAGCAGCCAAGTCCTCCAGGGGCTGAACACTGAAGCTTTCTTT.

This clone was picked up one time. The chain has TRBV19 and TRBJ1-2; 8 positions agree with TRBD1. Germline CDR1 reads LNHDA; CDR2 reads SQIVND (reference sequence). The ends lost 3 bases at V and 7 bases at J; junction bases unmatched: 10. CDR3 length: 15 amino acids. The CDR3 spells CASSMGSQGARGYTF. CDR3 nucleotide sequence: TGTGCCAGTAGTATGGGATCGCAGGGGGCACGTGGCTACACCTTC.

This clone was recorded once. The chain couples TRBV5-1 to TRBJ2-5; D is undetermined. Per the germline V gene, CDR1 is SGHRS and CDR2 is YFSETQ. The CDR3 is 16 residues long. Trimming took off 0 bases at V and 4 bases at J, with 16 bases between the two ends. CDR3 in DNA: TGCGCCAGCAGCTTGGGTGGGTCCGAGAGGAGAGAGACCCAGTACTTC. Protein product: CASSLGGSERRETQYF.

This chain joins TRBV11-2 and TRBJ1-2; 7 bases align to TRBD1. CDR1 is SGHAT, CDR2 FQNNGV, per germline. This CDR3 has 13 residues. The V gene end was trimmed by 4 bases and the J gene end by 7 bases; junction bases not matched to a gene: 6. The CDR3 is CASSSRQGSGYTF. As DNA, the CDR3 is TGTGCCAGCAGCTCCCGACAGGGTTCTGGCTACACCTTC.

This clone showed up just once. The chain uses TRBV19 and TRBJ1-5, with D unclear. The CDR3 has 17 residues. Germline assignment: CDR1 LNHDA and CDR2 SQIVND (reference sequence). V lost 1 base and J lost 7, with 20 bases in between. The CDR3 coding sequence is TGTGCCAGTAGTATAGGTTTGGGCGACCCAATACGGCAGCCCCAGCATTTT. As protein: CASSIGLGDPIRQPQHF. Combining the CDR3 with reference TRBV19 and TRBJ1-5 gives the whole variable domain DGGITQSPKYLFRKEGQNVTLSCEQNLNHDAMYWYRQDPGQGLRLIYYSQIVNDFQKGDIAEGYSVSREKKESFPLTVTSAQKNPTAFYLCASSIGLGDPIRQPQHFGDGTRLSIL.

The table lists this clone with a few counts. The V gene is TRBV3-1 (or the pseudogene TRBV3-2), the J gene TRBJ2-5; D is possibly TRBD1 (6 bases). V lost 1 base and J 3 bases, leaving 12 bases between the germline ends. This CDR3 has 15 residues. Looked up from germline, CDR1 is LGHDT and CDR2 is YNNKEL (reference sequence). CDR3 in amino acids: CASSQVTGMKETQYF. The DNA of the CDR3 is TGTGCCAGCAGCCAAGTAACAGGGATGAAAGAGACCCAGTACTTC.

This sequence joins TRBV19 and TRBJ1-4; TRBD1 is a possible D gene (6 bases). CDR1 LNHDA and CDR2 SQIVND come from the germline V gene (reference sequence). Deletions cut 8 bases from V and 5 bases from J, with 12 bases between. CDR3 length equals 13 residues. The CDR3 DNA follows: TGTGCCAGTCGTCAGGGGCTGAATGAAAAACTGTTTTTT. Residues: CASRQGLNEKLFF. The variable domain in full, with the rest retrieved from reference TRBV19 and TRBJ1-4, is DGGITQSPKYLFRKEGQNVTLSCEQNLNHDAMYWYRQDPGQGLRLIYYSQIVNDFQKGDIAEGYSVSREKKESFPLTVTSAQKNPTAFYLCASRQGLNEKLFFGSGTQLSVL.

This rearrangement joins TRBV27 to TRBJ2-7, with 7 bases aligning to TRBD1. The CDR3 sequence is 14 residues long. The germline gives CDR1 MNHEY, CDR2 SMNVEV (reference sequence). The J segment lost 0 bases and the V segment lost 5 bases, leaving 4 bases of the junction unmatched. The CDR3 loop is CASSGRDSSYEQYF. The DNA for the CDR3 is TGTGCCAGCAGTGGCCGGGACAGCTCCTACGAGCAGTACTTC.

The chain links TRBV20-1 to TRBJ2-7; D is ambiguous. The germline V and J ends were trimmed by 3 bases and 5 bases, with 8 bases remaining between them. Looked up from germline, CDR1 is DFQATT and CDR2 is SNEGSKA (reference sequence). There are 11 residues in the CDR3. CDR3 nucleotides: TGCAGTGCTAGTAAAGGAGACGAGCAGTACTTC. It yields the protein CSASKGDEQYF.

The chain joins TRBV11-1 to TRBJ1-1; 9 positions match TRBD1. The CDR3 contains 16 residues. In germline, CDR1 is SGHAT, CDR2 FQDESV (reference sequence). V lost 5 bases, J lost 1 base, and 8 bases stayed unmatched. The CDR3 sequence is CASSGGGTGTNTEAFF. The CDR3 DNA follows: TGTGCCAGCAGCGGCGGTGGGACAGGGACGAACACTGAAGCTTTCTTT.

Worth noting for this clone: Within the sample, other DNA sequences also encode this same CDR3. The genes are TRBV7-2 and TRBJ1-1, with D perhaps matching TRBD1 (6 bases). The length of the CDR3 is 14 residues. Trimming pared 1 base from V and 6 bases from J, leaving 12 bases between. Germline values: CDR1 SGHTA, CDR2 FQGNSA. CDR3 in DNA: TGTGCCAGCAGCTTAGGGCAGGGGAGGGCTGAAGCTTTCTTT. Protein product: CASSLGQGRAEAFF. Drawing the rest from reference TRBV7-2 and TRBJ1-1, the complete variable domain is GAGVSQSPSNKVTEKGKDVELRCDPISGHTALYWYRQSLGQGLEFLIYFQGNSAPDKSGLPSDRFSAERTGGSVSTLTIQRTQQEDSAVYLCASSLGQGRAEAFFGQGTRLTVV.